This TCR beta chain emerged from a study of T-cell memory formation after mild COVID-19. Across the whole study: Largely, TCR clusters stayed within a single donor. Study-wide results and caveats: Shrinking CD4+ clones were chiefly CM and EM; CD8+ ones were chiefly EMRA. Day 15 to 85 contracting clones showed balanced CD4/CD8; later expanders leaned CD4+.

It was 5'RACE with constant-segment primers that produced the TCR alpha and TCR beta cDNA libraries, which carried sample barcodes and UMIs. One entry per CDR3 protein, called by TCRdb with MiXCR from the 5' RACE reads. The sample yields just over 350,000 distinct CDR3 sequences, about an eighth seen once. On this clonotype: Its antigen is still unknown.

V was clipped by 6 bases and J by 6 bases, with 14 bases between them. The CDR3 length is 13 residues. The V gene's germline CDR1 is MNHEY and CDR2 SVGEGT. This clonotype originated in a man between 18 and 35 years old who had mild COVID-19 (a few samples of this study predate the infection). Cell type and time point are not known. Sequencing used PBMCs or a T cell subset sorted from them (not recorded which). V and J are TRBV6-2 or TRBV6-3 and TRBJ1-1; D not resolved. The CDR3 DNA sequence: TGTGCCAGCAGCCTCACCTGGACGGCTGAAGCTTTCTTT. Its protein product is CASSLTWTAEAFF.